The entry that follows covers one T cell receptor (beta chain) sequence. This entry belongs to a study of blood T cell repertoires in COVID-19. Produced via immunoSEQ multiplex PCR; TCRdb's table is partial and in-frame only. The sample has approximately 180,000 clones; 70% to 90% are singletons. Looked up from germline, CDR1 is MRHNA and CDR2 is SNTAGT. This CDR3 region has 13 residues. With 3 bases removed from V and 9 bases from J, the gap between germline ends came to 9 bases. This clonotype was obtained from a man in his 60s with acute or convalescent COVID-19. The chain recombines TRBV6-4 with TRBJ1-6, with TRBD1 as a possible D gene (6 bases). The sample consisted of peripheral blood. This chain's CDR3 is CASSEGARSPLHF. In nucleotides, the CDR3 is TGTGCCAGCAGTGAGGGGGCGCGTTCACCCCTCCACTTT.